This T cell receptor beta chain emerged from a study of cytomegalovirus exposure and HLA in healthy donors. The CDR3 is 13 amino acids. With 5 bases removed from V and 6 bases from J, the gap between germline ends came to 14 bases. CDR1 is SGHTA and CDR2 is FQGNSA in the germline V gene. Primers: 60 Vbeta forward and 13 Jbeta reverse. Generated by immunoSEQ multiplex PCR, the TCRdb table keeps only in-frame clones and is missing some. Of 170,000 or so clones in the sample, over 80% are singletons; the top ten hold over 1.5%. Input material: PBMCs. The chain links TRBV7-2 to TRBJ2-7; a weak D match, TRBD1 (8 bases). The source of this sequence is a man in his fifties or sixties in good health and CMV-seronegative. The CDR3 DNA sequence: TGTGCCAGCAGCCCGGACAGGGAGGGCGAGCAGTACTTC. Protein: CASSPDREGEQYF.